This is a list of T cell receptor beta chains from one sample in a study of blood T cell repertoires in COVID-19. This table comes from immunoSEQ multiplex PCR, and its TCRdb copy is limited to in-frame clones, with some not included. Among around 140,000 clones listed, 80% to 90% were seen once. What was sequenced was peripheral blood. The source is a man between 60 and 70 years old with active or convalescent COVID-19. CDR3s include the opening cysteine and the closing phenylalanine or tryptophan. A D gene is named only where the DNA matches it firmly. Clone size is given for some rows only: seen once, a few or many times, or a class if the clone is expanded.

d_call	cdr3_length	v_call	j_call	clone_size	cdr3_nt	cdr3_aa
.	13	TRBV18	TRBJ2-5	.	TGTGCCAGCTCACCACCGGGCCGGGAGACCCAGTACTTC	CASSPPGRETQYF
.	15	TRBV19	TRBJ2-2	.	TGTGCCAGTAGTACAACAGGGCTGGGCACCGGGGAGCTGTTTTTT	CASSTTGLGTGELFF
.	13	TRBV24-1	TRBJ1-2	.	TGTGCCACCAGTGATTTCCGGACAGCTGGCTACACCTTC	CATSDFRTAGYTF
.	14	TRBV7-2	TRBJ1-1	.	TGTGCCAGCAGCTTCTCCGGGACTTACACTGAAGCTTTCTTT	CASSFSGTYTEAFF
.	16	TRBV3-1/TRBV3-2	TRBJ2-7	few	TGTGCCAGCAGCCAAGATCATAATAGCGCAATCTACGAGCAGTACTTC	CASSQDHNSAIYEQYF
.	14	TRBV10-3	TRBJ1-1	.	TGTGCCATCAGTGAGTCGACACATGAGACTGAAGCTTTCTTT	CAISESTHETEAFF
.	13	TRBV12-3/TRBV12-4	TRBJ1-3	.	TGTGCCAGCAGAATACAGGAGAGAAACACCATATATTTT	CASRIQERNTIYF
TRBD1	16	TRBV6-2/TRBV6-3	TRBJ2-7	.	TGTGCCAGCAGTTACCACTCTCGGGACAGGGCCTACGAGCAGTACTTC	CASSYHSRDRAYEQYF
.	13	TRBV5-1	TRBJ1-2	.	TGCGCCAGCAGCTTGGACCCCAGGTATGGCTACACCTTC	CASSLDPRYGYTF
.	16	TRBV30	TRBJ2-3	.	TGTGCCTGGAGTCCACGAACAGGGTTGATCTCAGATACGCAGTATTTT	CAWSPRTGLISDTQYF
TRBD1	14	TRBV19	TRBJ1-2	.	TGTGCCAGTAGTATAACAGGGGGCAACTATGGCTACACCTTC	CASSITGGNYGYTF
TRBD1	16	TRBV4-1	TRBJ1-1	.	TGCGCCAGCAGCCACCAATTGACAGGGGTTGGCACTGAAGCTTTCTTT	CASSHQLTGVGTEAFF
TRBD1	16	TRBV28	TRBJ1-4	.	TGTGCCATCGAGCTAACAGGGGGCGAGGTGAGAGAAAAACTGTTTTTT	CAIELTGGEVREKLFF
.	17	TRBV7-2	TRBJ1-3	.	TGTGCCAGCAGCTTGAACAGCGCGGGCCACTCTGGAAACACCATATATTTT	CASSLNSAGHSGNTIYF
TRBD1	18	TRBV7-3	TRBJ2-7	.	TGTGCCAGCAGCTTAAAAGGACGCGAGACAGGGATGAGGGACGAGCAGTACTTC	CASSLKGRETGMRDEQYF
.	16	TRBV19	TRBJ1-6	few	TGTGCCAGTAGTATTGGCGGAGGCTGGGAAGTTTCACCCCTCCACTTT	CASSIGGGWEVSPLHF
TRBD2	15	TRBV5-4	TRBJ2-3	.	TGTGCCAGCAGCTTGAAGGCGGGGGGCGTAGATACGCAGTATTTT	CASSLKAGGVDTQYF
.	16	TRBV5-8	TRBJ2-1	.	TGTGCCAGCAGCTTAGAAACAGGGAATGGCGGATATGAGCAGTTCTTC	CASSLETGNGGYEQFF
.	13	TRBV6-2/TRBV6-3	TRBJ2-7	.	TGTGCCAGCAGTTACTCGGGGACTCTAGAGCAGTACTTC	CASSYSGTLEQYF
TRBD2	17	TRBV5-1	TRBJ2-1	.	TGCGCCAGCAGCCAAGGACTAGCGGGGGGGCGAGGGAATGAGCAGTTCTTC	CASSQGLAGGRGNEQFF
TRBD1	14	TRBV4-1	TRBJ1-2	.	TGCGCCAGCAGCCGTCGGGAGGGGGCGCCGGGCTACACCTTC	CASSRREGAPGYTF
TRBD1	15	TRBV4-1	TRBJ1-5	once	TGCGCCAGCAGCCAAGGACAGGGGGGCAATCAGCCCCAGCATTTT	CASSQGQGGNQPQHF
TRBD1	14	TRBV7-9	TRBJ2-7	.	TGTGCCAGCAGCCCGGGGACAGCTACTTACGAGCAGTACTTC	CASSPGTATYEQYF